This TCR beta chain was documented in a study of Ad26.COV2.S vaccination and SARS-CoV-2 variants. Study as a whole: In the COV1001 trial, the donor was in the Ad26.COV2.S arm. In the study, Ad26.COV2.S was injected intramuscularly once, or twice 56 days apart. Broader study findings: The TCR-based breadth and depth measures might underestimate overall T cell responses.

This CDR3 contains 17 residues. J was trimmed by 8 bases and V by 4 bases; bases with no gene match: 13. Germline V lookup: CDR1 SGHRS, CDR2 YFSETQ. In regard to this clone: Its antigen is still unknown.

Treatment in this sample: roughly 20 received Ad26.COV2.S at low or high dose, single or two shots; 5 received placebo; per-sample allocation not given. The investigators took samples on day 63 after the first vaccine or placebo injection. This person who donated was an adult of 18-55 years in Boston. The repertoire was sequenced with immunoSEQ multiplex PCR; TCRdb's copy has only in-frame clones and lacks some. The data show more than 300,000 clones, just under 85% seen once. V and J are TRBV5-1 and TRBJ1-6; 9 bases are shared with TRBD1. This sequence was found in a person between 18 and 65 years old who received the Ad26.COV2.S COVID-19 vaccine or a placebo. Sample: peripheral blood, taken in a trial of Ad26.COV2.S vaccine versus placebo. In nucleotides, the CDR3 is TGCGCCAGCAGCACGACCCCTTCGGGACAGGGTGATTCACCCCTCCACTTT. It specifies CASSTTPSGQGDSPLHF. The variable domain in full, with the rest retrieved from reference TRBV5-1 and TRBJ1-6, is KAGVTQTPRYLIKTRGQQVTLSCSPISGHRSVSWYQQTPGQGLQFLFEYFSETQRNKGNFPGRFSGRQFSNSRSEMNVSTLELGDSALYLCASSTTPSGQGDSPLHFGNGTRLTVT.